This entry lists 5 T cell receptor beta chains sequenced from one sample in a study of blood T cell repertoires in COVID-19. Method: immunoSEQ multiplex PCR; TCRdb's copy keeps in-frame clones and lacks some. The data show some 300,000 clones, roughly nine tenths seen once. Sequencing input: PBMCs or T cells enriched from blood (not recorded which). The receptors were sampled from a woman in her thirties who had recovered from COVID-19.

This clone has just one count. The chain links TRBV7-8 to TRBJ1-6; 9 bases are a match to TRBD1. The CDR3 is 17 residues long. Germline V gene sequence: CDR1 SGHVS, CDR2 FQNEAQ. Trimming removed 1 base from V and 9 bases from J; junction bases left unmatched: 10. In DNA, the CDR3 is TGTGCCAGCAGCTTAGTGGGGACAGGGTCAGGATTTTCACCCCTCCACTTT. Translated: CASSLVGTGSGFSPLHF.

This clone occurred a few times. This chain connects TRBV3-1 (or the pseudogene TRBV3-2) to TRBJ2-7; TRBD1 is a possible D gene (5 bases). The CDR3 covers 17 residues. Germline V gene data show CDR1 as LGHDT and CDR2 as YNNKEL (reference sequence). The V end lost 1 base, the J end lost 2 bases, and 18 bases lay between the germline ends. CDR3 bases: TGTGCCAGCAGCCAAGGCAGAAGGGTAAGCAGGGCCTACGAGCAGTACTTC. Encoded protein: CASSQGRRVSRAYEQYF.

There are a few counts of this clone. The chain employs TRBV28 and TRBJ1-1; 9 nucleotides match TRBD1. Germline V gene sequence: CDR1 MDHEN, CDR2 SYDVKM. The CDR3 contains 17 residues. V was clipped by 1 base and J by 6 bases; unmatched bases: 12. CDR3: CASSLLQGTGGLAEAFF. The CDR3 DNA is TGTGCCAGCAGTTTATTACAGGGTACAGGGGGCTTGGCTGAAGCTTTCTTT.

The CDR3 DNA reads TGTGCCAGCAGCTCCGGGACAGGGGGCCAAGAGACCCAGTACTTC. It yields the protein CASSSGTGGQETQYF. V usage is TRBV5-5 and J usage is TRBJ2-5; 11 positions agree with TRBD1. The CDR3 is 15 amino acids. V lost 3 bases and J lost 1; bases outside the gene matches: 2. Per the germline V gene, CDR1 is SGHKS and CDR2 is YYEKEE (reference sequence).

This clone has a handful of counts. V usage is TRBV27 and J usage is TRBJ1-1, with D possibly TRBD1 on 5 matching bases. V was shortened by 0 bases and J by 8 bases, with 10 bases between the two germline ends. Per the germline V gene, CDR1 is MNHEY and CDR2 is SMNVEV (reference sequence). This CDR3 comprises 13 residues. In DNA form, the CDR3 reads TGTGCCAGCAGTTTATCGGTGGCAGGGGAAGCTTTCTTT. As protein: CASSLSVAGEAFF.